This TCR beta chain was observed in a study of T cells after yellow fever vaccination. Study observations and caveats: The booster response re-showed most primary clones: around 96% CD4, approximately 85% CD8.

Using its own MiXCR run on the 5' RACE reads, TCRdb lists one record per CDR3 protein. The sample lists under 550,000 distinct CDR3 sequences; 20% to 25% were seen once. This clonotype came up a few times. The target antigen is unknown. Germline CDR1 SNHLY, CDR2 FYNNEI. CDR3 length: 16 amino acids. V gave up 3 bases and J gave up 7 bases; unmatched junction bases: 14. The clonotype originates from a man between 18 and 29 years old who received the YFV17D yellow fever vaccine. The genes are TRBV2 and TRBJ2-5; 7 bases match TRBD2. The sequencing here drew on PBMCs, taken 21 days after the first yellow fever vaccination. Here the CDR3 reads CASSDPLDWEGRTQYF. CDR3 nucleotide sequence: TGTGCCAGCAGTGACCCATTAGACTGGGAGGGGAGGACCCAGTACTTC.